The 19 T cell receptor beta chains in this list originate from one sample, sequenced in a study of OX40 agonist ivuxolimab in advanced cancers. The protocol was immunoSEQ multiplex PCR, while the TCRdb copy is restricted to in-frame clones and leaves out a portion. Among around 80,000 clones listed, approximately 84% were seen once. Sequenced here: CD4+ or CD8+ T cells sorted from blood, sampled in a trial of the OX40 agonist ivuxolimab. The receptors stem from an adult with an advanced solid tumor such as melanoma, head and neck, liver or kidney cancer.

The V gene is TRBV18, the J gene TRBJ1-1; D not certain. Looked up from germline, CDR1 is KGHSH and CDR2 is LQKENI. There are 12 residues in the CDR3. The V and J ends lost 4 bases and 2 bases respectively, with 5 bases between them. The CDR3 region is CASSQLNTEAFF. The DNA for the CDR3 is TGTGCCAGCTCACAACTTAACACTGAAGCTTTCTTT.

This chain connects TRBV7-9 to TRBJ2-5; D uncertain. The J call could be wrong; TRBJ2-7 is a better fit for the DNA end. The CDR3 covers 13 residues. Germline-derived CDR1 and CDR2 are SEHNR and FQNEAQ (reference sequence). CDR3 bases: TGTGCCAGCAGCCTCGGTCCGGGCTACGAGCAGTACTTC. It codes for CASSLGPGYEQYF.

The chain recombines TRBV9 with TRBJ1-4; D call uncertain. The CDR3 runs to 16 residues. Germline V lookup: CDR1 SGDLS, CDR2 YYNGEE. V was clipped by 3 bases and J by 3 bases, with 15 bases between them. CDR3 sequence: CASSAPLSGANEKLFF. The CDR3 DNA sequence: TGTGCCAGCAGCGCGCCCCTCAGCGGGGCTAATGAAAAACTGTTTTTT.

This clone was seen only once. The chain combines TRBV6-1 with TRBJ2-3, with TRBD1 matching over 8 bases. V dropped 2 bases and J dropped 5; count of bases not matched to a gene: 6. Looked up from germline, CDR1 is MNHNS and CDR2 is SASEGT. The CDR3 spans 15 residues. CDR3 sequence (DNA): TGTGCCAGCAGTGAACAGGGGGCTGAGGTAGATACGCAGTATTTT. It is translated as CASSEQGAEVDTQYF.

CDR3 in DNA: TGCGCCAGCAGACCCGGACAGCTCGATCAGCCCCAGCATTTT. This codes for CASRPGQLDQPQHF. The rearrangement uses TRBV5-1 and TRBJ1-5; a possible D gene is TRBD1 (6 bases). CDR3 length: 14 amino acids. CDR1 and CDR2 (germline): SGHRS, YFSETQ. With 5 bases removed from V and 5 bases from J, the gap between germline ends came to 14 bases.

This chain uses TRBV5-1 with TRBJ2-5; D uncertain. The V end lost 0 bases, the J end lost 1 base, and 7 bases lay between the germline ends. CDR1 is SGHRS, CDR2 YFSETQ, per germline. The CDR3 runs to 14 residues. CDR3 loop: CASSLGSPQETQYF. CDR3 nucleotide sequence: TGCGCCAGCAGCTTGGGAAGTCCCCAAGAGACCCAGTACTTC.

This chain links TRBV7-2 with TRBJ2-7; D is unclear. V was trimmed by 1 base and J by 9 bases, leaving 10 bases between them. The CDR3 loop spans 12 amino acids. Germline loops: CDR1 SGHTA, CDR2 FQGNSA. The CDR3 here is CASSLDRSRQYF. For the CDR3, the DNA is TGTGCCAGCAGCTTAGACCGCTCCCGGCAGTACTTC.

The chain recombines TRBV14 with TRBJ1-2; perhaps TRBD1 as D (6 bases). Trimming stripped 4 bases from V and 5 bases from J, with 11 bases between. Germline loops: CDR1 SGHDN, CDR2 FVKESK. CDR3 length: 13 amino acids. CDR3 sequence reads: CASSPGTNYGYTF. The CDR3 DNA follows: TGTGCCAGCAGCCCCGGGACAAATTATGGCTACACCTTC.

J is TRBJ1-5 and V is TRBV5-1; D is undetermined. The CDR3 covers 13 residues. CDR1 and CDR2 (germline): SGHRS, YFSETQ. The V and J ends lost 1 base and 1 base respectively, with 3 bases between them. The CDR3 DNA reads TGCGCCAGCAGCTTGAACAGCAATCAGCCCCAGCATTTT. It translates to CASSLNSNQPQHF.

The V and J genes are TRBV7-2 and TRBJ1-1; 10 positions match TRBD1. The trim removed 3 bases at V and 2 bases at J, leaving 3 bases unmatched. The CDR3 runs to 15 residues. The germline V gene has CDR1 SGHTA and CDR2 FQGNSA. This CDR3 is CASSFWTGGNTEAFF. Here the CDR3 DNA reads TGTGCCAGCAGCTTCTGGACAGGGGGTAACACTGAAGCTTTCTTT.

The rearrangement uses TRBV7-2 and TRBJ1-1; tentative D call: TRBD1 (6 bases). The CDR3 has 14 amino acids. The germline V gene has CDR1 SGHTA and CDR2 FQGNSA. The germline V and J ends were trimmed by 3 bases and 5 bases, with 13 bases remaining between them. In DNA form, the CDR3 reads TGTGCCAGCAGCTTGAAGGGGGGTAGAACTGAAGCTTTCTTT. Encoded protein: CASSLKGGRTEAFF.

The CDR3 nucleotides read TGTGCCAGCTCACCCCGAGGGGATGAGCAGTTCTTC. Residues: CASSPRGDEQFF. The chain uses TRBV18 and TRBJ2-1; D is tentatively TRBD1 or TRBD2 (5 bases each). The CDR3 covers 12 residues. Germline V gives CDR1 KGHSH, CDR2 LQKENI. V lost 3 bases to trimming and J lost 8 bases, with 8 bases between them.

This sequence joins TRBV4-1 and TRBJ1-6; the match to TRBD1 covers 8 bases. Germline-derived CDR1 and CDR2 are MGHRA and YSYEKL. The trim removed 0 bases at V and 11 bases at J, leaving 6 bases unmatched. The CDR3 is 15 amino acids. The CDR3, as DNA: TGCGCCAGCAGCCAAGATGTGCAGGGGGCTCCACCCCTCCACTTT. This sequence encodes CASSQDVQGAPPLHF.

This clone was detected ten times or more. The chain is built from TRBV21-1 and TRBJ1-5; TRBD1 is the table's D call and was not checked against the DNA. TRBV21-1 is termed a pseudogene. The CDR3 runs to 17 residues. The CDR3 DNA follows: TGTGCCAGCAGCAAAGAGTCAAGGATCAGGGGACATCAGCCCCAGCATTTT. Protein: CASSKESRIRGHQPQHF.

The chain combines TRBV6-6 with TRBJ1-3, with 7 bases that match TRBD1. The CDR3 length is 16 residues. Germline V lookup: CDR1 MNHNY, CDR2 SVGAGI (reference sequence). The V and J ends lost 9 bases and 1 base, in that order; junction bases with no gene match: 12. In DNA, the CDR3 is TGTGCCAGTCATGGAAACACAGGGGCTTCTGGAAACACCATATATTTT. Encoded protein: CASHGNTGASGNTIYF.

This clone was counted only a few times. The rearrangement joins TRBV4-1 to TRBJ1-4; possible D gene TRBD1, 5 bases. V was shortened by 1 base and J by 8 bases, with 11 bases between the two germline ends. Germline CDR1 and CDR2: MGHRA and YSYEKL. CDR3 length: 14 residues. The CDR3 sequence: CASSQGRGGEKLFF. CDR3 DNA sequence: TGCGCCAGCAGCCAAGGGAGGGGTGGAGAAAAACTGTTTTTT.

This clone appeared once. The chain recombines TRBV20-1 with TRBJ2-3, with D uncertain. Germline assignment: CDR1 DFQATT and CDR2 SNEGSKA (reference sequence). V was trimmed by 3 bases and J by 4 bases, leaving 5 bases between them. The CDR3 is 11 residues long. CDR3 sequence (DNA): TGCAGTGCTAGTGGTTCAGATACGCAGTATTTT. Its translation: CSASGSDTQYF.

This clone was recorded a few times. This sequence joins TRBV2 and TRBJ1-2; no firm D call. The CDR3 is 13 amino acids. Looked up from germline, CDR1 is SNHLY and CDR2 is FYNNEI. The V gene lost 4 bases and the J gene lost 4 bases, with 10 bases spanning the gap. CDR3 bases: TGTGCCAGCAGTGCAAGCAACGCCTATGGCTACACCTTC. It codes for CASSASNAYGYTF.

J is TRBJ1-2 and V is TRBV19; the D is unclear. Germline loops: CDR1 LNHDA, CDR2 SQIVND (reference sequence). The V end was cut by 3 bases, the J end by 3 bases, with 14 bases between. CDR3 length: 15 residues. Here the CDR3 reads CASSISPTRDYGYTF. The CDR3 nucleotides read TGTGCCAGTAGTATTTCCCCCACTCGGGACTATGGCTACACCTTC.